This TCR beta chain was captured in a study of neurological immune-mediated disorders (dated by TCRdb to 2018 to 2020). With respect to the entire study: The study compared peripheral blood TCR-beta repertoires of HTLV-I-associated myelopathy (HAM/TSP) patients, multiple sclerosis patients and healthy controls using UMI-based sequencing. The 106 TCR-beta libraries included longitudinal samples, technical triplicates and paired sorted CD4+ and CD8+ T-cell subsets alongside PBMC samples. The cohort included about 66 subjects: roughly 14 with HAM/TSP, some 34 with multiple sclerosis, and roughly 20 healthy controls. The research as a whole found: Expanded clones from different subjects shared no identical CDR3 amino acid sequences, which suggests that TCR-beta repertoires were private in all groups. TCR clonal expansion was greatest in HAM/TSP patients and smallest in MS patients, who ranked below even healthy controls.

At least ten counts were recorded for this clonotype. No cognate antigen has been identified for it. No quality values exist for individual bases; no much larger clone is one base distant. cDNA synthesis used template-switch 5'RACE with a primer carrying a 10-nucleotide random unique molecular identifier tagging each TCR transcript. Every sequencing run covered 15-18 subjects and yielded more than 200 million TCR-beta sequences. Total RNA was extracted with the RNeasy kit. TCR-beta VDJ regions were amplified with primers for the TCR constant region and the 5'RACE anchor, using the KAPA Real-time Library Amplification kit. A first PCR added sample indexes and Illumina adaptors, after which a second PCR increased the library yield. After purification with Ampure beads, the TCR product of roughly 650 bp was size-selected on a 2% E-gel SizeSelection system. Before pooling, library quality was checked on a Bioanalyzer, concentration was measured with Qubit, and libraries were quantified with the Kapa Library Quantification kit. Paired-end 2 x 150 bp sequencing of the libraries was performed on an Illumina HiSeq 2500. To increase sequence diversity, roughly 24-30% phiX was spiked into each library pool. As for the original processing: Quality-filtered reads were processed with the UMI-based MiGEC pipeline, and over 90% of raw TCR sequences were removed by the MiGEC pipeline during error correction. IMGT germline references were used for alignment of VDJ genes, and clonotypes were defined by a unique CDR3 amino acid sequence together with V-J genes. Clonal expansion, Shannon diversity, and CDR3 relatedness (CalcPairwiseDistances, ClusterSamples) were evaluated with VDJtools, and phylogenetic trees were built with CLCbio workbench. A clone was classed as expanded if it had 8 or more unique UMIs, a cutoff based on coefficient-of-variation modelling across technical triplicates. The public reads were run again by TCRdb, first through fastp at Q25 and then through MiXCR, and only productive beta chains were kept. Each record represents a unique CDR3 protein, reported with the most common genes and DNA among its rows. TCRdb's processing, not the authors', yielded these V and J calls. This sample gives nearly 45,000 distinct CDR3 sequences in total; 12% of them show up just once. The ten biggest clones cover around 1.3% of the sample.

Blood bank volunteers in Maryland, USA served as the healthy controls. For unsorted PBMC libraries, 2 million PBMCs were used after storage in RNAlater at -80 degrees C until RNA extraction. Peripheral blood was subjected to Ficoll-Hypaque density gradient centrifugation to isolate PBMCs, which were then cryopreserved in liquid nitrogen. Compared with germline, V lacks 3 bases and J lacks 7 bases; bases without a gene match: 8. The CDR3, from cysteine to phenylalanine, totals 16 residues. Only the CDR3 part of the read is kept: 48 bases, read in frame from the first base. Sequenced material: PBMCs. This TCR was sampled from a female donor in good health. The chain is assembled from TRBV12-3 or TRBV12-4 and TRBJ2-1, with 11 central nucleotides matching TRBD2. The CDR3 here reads CASSFPTSGARNEQFF. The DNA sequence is TGTGCCAGCAGTTTCCCGACTAGCGGGGCCCGAAATGAGCAGTTCTTC.